This entry describes one TCR beta chain. Its antigen is as yet unknown. The J segment lost 7 bases and the V segment lost 5 bases, leaving 9 bases of the junction unmatched. Germline V gene sequence: CDR1 SEHNR, CDR2 FQNEAQ (reference sequence). The CDR3 is made up of 14 amino acids. This cohort consisted of healthy bone marrow donors. PCR primers comprised 60 Vbeta and 13 Jbeta primers. Produced via immunoSEQ multiplex PCR; TCRdb's table is partial and in-frame only. The sample consists of 150,000 to 160,000 clones, about four fifths of them appearing once. This entry comes from a study of cytomegalovirus exposure and HLA in healthy donors. The wider study: Earlier, approximately 110 million unique TCR beta sequences were recovered from around 180 million T cells by an analysis.

General observations from the study: Later on, analysis showed that most CMV-associated TCR beta chains appeared to be HLA-restricted. Several top significant clusters appeared, in a later analysis, to be linked to common viral pathogens.

The sample was PBMCs. The genes are TRBV7-9 and TRBJ1-1; 8 bases agree with TRBD1. This TCR came from a man aged 18 to 29 in good health and CMV-seronegative. The CDR3 region has the DNA TGTGCCAGCAGCCCGGGACAGGCCCCAGGTGAAGCTTTCTTT. Translating it yields CASSPGQAPGEAFF.